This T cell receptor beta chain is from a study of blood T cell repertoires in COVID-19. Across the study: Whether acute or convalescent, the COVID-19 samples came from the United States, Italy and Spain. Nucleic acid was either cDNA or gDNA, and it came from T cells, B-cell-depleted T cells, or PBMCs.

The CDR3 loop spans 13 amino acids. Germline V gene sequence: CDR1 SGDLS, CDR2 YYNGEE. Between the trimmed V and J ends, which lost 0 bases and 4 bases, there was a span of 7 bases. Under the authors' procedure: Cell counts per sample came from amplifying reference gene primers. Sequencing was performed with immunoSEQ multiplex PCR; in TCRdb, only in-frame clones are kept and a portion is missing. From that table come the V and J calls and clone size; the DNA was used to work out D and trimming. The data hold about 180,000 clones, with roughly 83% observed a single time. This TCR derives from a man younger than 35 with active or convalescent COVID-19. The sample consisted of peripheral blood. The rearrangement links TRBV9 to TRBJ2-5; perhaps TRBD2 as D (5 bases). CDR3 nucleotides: TGTGCCAGCAGCGTAGAAGGAGGAGAGACCCAGTACTTC. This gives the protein CASSVEGGETQYF. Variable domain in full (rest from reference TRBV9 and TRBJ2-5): DSGVTQTPKHLITATGQRVTLRCSPRSGDLSVYWYQQSLDQGLQFLIQYYNGEERAKGNILERFSAQQFPDLHSELNLSSLELGDSALYFCASSVEGGETQYFGPGTRLLVL.